Listed below are T cell receptor beta chains from one sample, sequenced in a study of cytomegalovirus exposure and HLA in healthy donors. Produced via immunoSEQ multiplex PCR; TCRdb's table is partial and in-frame only. The sample records about 130,000 clones, more than 80% being singletons. The specimen sequenced was PBMCs. Receptors originate from a woman in her 30s in good health and CMV-seropositive. Both conserved end residues are part of each CDR3. Fields, in order: clone size, V gene, J gene, D gene, CDR3 protein, CDR3 DNA. A D gene is named only where the DNA matches it firmly. Clone size, where shown, is once, few, many, or a class for clones that have expanded.

clone size: once
V gene: TRBV19
J gene: TRBJ2-7
D gene: TRBD1
CDR3 protein: CASSMPAGQGTYEQYF
CDR3 DNA: TGTGCCAGTAGTATGCCGGCGGGACAGGGAACCTACGAGCAGTACTTC

clone size: once
V gene: TRBV15
J gene: TRBJ2-7
D gene: TRBD1
CDR3 protein: CATSREAGGLSEQYF
CDR3 DNA: TGTGCCACCAGCAGAGAGGCAGGGGGTTTAAGTGAGCAGTACTTC

clone size: -
V gene: TRBV28
J gene: TRBJ1-1
D gene: -
CDR3 protein: CASSLTGGPEAFF
CDR3 DNA: TGTGCCAGCAGTTTAACGGGGGGCCCTGAAGCTTTCTTT

clone size: -
V gene: TRBV29-1
J gene: TRBJ2-2
D gene: TRBD2
CDR3 protein: CSVETTSGANTGELFF
CDR3 DNA: TGCAGCGTTGAAACGACTAGCGGTGCGAACACCGGGGAGCTGTTTTTT

clone size: -
V gene: TRBV5-1
J gene: TRBJ1-5
D gene: -
CDR3 protein: CASSLGVSGDQPQHF
CDR3 DNA: TGCGCCAGCAGCTTGGGGGTCTCAGGCGATCAGCCCCAGCATTTT

clone size: -
V gene: TRBV6-5
J gene: TRBJ1-2
D gene: -
CDR3 protein: CASSYTQGANYGYTF
CDR3 DNA: TGTGCCAGCAGTTACACACAGGGAGCTAACTATGGCTACACCTTC

clone size: -
V gene: TRBV29-1
J gene: TRBJ2-5
D gene: -
CDR3 protein: CSVEEWLQETQYF
CDR3 DNA: TGCAGCGTTGAAGAATGGCTTCAAGAGACCCAGTACTTC

clone size: -
V gene: TRBV5-1
J gene: TRBJ2-1
D gene: -
CDR3 protein: CASSLKAEQFF
CDR3 DNA: TGCGCCAGCAGCTTGAAAGCCGAGCAGTTCTTC

clone size: -
V gene: TRBV9
J gene: TRBJ1-3
D gene: -
CDR3 protein: CASSASGSGNTIYF
CDR3 DNA: TGTGCCAGCAGCGCATCAGGGTCTGGAAACACCATATATTTT

clone size: -
V gene: TRBV28
J gene: TRBJ1-5
D gene: TRBD1
CDR3 protein: CASSLSGTGGFQPQHF
CDR3 DNA: TGTGCCAGCAGTTTGAGTGGGACAGGGGGCTTTCAGCCCCAGCATTTT

clone size: -
V gene: TRBV10-3
J gene: TRBJ2-3
D gene: -
CDR3 protein: CAIRGDGTATDTQYF
CDR3 DNA: TGTGCCATCAGGGGGGACGGGACTGCCACAGATACGCAGTATTTT

clone size: few
V gene: TRBV9
J gene: TRBJ2-3
D gene: TRBD2
CDR3 protein: CASSGGVTDTQYF
CDR3 DNA: TGTGCCAGCAGTGGGGGGGTCACAGATACGCAGTATTTT

clone size: -
V gene: TRBV5-1
J gene: TRBJ2-7
D gene: -
CDR3 protein: CATFQGCLPYEQYF
CDR3 DNA: TGCGCCACCTTTCAGGGGTGCCTCCCTTACGAGCAGTACTTC

clone size: -
V gene: TRBV10-3
J gene: TRBJ2-1
D gene: TRBD2
CDR3 protein: CAISGLAGNEQFF
CDR3 DNA: TGTGCCATCAGTGGACTAGCGGGGAATGAGCAGTTCTTC

clone size: -
V gene: TRBV9
J gene: TRBJ1-2
D gene: -
CDR3 protein: CASSVATAGFYGYTF
CDR3 DNA: TGTGCCAGCAGCGTAGCTACGGCAGGGTTCTATGGCTACACCTTC

clone size: -
V gene: TRBV28
J gene: TRBJ1-6
D gene: -
CDR3 protein: CASRALYNSPLHF
CDR3 DNA: TGTGCCAGCAGGGCCCTCTATAATTCACCCCTCCACTTT

clone size: -
V gene: TRBV18
J gene: TRBJ1-2
D gene: TRBD1
CDR3 protein: CASSLGTGDYGYTF
CDR3 DNA: TGTGCCAGCTCTCTCGGGACAGGGGACTATGGCTACACCTTC

clone size: -
V gene: TRBV10-2
J gene: TRBJ2-6
D gene: -
CDR3 protein: CASSEPFSGANVLTF
CDR3 DNA: TGCGCCAGCAGTGAGCCATTCTCTGGGGCCAACGTCCTGACTTTC

clone size: -
V gene: TRBV4-2
J gene: TRBJ2-1
D gene: TRBD2
CDR3 protein: CASAILAGGVYNEQFF
CDR3 DNA: TGTGCCAGCGCCATTTTAGCGGGGGGAGTTTACAATGAGCAGTTCTTC

clone size: -
V gene: TRBV5-1
J gene: TRBJ2-5
D gene: TRBD2
CDR3 protein: CASSGRLAGGGETQYF
CDR3 DNA: TGCGCCAGCAGCGGACGACTAGCGGGGGGTGGGGAGACCCAGTACTTC

clone size: -
V gene: TRBV5-1
J gene: TRBJ2-7
D gene: TRBD2
CDR3 protein: CASSLWRGGTYEQYF
CDR3 DNA: TGCGCCAGCAGCTTGTGGCGGGGGGGGACCTACGAGCAGTACTTC

clone size: -
V gene: TRBV7-7
J gene: TRBJ2-3
D gene: -
CDR3 protein: CASSSQSTDTQYF
CDR3 DNA: TGTGCTAGCAGCTCGCAGAGCACAGATACGCAGTATTTT

clone size: -
V gene: TRBV6-5
J gene: TRBJ1-2
D gene: TRBD1
CDR3 protein: CASSYSATGKGYTF
CDR3 DNA: TGTGCCAGCAGTTACTCAGCGACAGGGAAAGGCTACACCTTC

clone size: once
V gene: TRBV28
J gene: TRBJ2-6
D gene: -
CDR3 protein: CASSLLIPNSGANVLTF
CDR3 DNA: TGTGCCAGCAGTTTATTGATCCCTAACTCTGGGGCCAACGTCCTGACTTTC

clone size: -
V gene: TRBV5-1
J gene: TRBJ2-3
D gene: TRBD2
CDR3 protein: CASSVGGSTLGDTQYF
CDR3 DNA: TGCGCCAGCAGCGTCGGGGGGTCCACCCTTGGAGATACGCAGTATTTT

clone size: -
V gene: TRBV5-1
J gene: TRBJ1-5
D gene: -
CDR3 protein: CASSPGYWGQPQHF
CDR3 DNA: TGCGCCAGCAGCCCAGGGTACTGGGGACAGCCCCAGCATTTT

clone size: -
V gene: TRBV7-9
J gene: TRBJ2-5
D gene: -
CDR3 protein: CSSTPYQETQYF
CDR3 DNA: TGTTCCAGCACCCCGTACCAAGAGACCCAGTACTTC